These 16 T cell receptor beta chains came from one sample sequenced in a study of shared clonotypes between healthy human individuals. Naive CD8 populations comprised CD45RO-negative cells positively selected for CCR7, excluding terminally differentiated effector memory CD45RA+ cells. The data were produced by immunoSEQ multiplex PCR, yet TCRdb's version contains in-frame clones alone and is incomplete. The sample includes roughly 2,000,000 clones, just under 95% seen only once; the top ten take 1.2%. Specimen: naive CD8+ T cells sorted from blood. Receptors were obtained from a man aged 18 to 30 in good health.

The chain carries TRBV6-1 and TRBJ2-2, with unresolved D. CDR3 length equals 15 residues. Germline-derived CDR1 and CDR2 are MNHNS and SASEGT. V lost 0 bases and J lost 3, with 8 bases in between. The CDR3 loop reads CASSEAWPHTGELFF. CDR3 sequence (DNA): TGTGCCAGCAGTGAAGCTTGGCCTCACACCGGGGAGCTGTTTTTT.

This clone was seen once. V and J are TRBV6-1 and TRBJ1-2; a weak D match, TRBD1 (6 bases). Trimming stripped 7 bases from V and 2 bases from J, with 17 bases between. The CDR3 spans 15 residues. CDR1 and CDR2 from the germline V gene are MNHNS and SASEGT. CDR3 sequence: CASIYGGGWNYGYTF. CDR3 bases: TGTGCCAGCATCTACGGGGGGGGCTGGAACTATGGCTACACCTTC.

This clone was counted once. The sample contains more than one DNA sequence encoding this CDR3. The chain combines TRBV5-6 with TRBJ2-7; 8 bases agree with TRBD2. V dropped 2 bases and J dropped 0; count of bases not matched to a gene: 1. The CDR3 runs 14 residues. Germline-derived CDR1 and CDR2 are SGHDT and YYEEEE. In nucleotides, the CDR3 is TGTGCCAGCAGCTTCAGCGGGAGCTCCTACGAGCAGTACTTC. Its translation is CASSFSGSSYEQYF.

The chain links TRBV6-5 to TRBJ2-2; possibly TRBD1 for D (6 bases). This CDR3 region has 15 residues. Germline assignment: CDR1 MNHEY and CDR2 SVGAGI. Trimming cost V 5 bases and J 5 bases, with 15 bases left between them. The CDR3 nucleotides read TGTGCCAGCAGTACAGGGCCAGGTAGTACCGGGGAGCTGTTTTTT. Its translation: CASSTGPGSTGELFF.

The chain couples TRBV6-6 to TRBJ2-2, with TRBD1 identical over 8 bases. The junction had 6 bases not matched to a gene; V was cut back by 1 base and J by 5 bases. The CDR3 has 16 amino acids. The germline CDR1 and CDR2 sequences are MNHNY and SVGAGI (reference sequence). The CDR3 coding sequence is TGTGCCAGCAGTTACTTCCAGGGGGCTAAAACCGGGGAGCTGTTTTTT. Residues: CASSYFQGAKTGELFF.

Comment on this clone: Other DNA sequences from this sample encode an identical CDR3 as well. V usage is TRBV2 and J usage is TRBJ2-5; a weak D match, TRBD2 (6 bases). There are 10 residues in the CDR3. CDR1 is SNHLY, CDR2 FYNNEI, per germline. V was clipped by 8 bases and J by 5 bases, with 6 bases between them. CDR3 residues: CASGGETQYF. The DNA for the CDR3 is TGTGCCAGCGGAGGGGAGACCCAGTACTTC.

V and J are TRBV5-1 and TRBJ2-7; TRBD1 might be the D (6 bases). This CDR3 is 14 amino acids long. V lost 1 base and J lost 2, with 10 bases in between. From germline, CDR1 is SGHRS and CDR2 YFSETQ. CDR3 DNA: TGCGCCAGCAGCTTGATAACAGGGACCTACGAGCAGTACTTC. Encoded protein: CASSLITGTYEQYF.

In this sample, this clone turned up once. Other DNA sequences from this sample encode an identical CDR3 as well. The chain links TRBV27 to TRBJ1-1; 10 bases agree with TRBD1. Germline V gene data show CDR1 as MNHEY and CDR2 as SMNVEV (reference sequence). The CDR3 is 14 amino acids. The ends lost 5 bases at V and 3 bases at J; junction bases unmatched: 3. CDR3 sequence (DNA): TGTGCCAGCAGTGTGACAGGGGGCTACACTGAAGCTTTCTTT. Its translation: CASSVTGGYTEAFF.

On this clone itself: This same CDR3 is encoded by further DNA sequences in the sample. This CDR3 reads CASSEAGGQETQYF. As DNA, the CDR3 is TGTGCCAGCAGCGAAGCGGGAGGGCAAGAGACCCAGTACTTC. The V call is TRBV9, the J call TRBJ2-5; TRBD2 agrees at 10 bases. CDR3 length: 14 amino acids. Unmatched junction bases numbered 1, after V lost 3 bases and J lost 2 bases. CDR1 SGDLS and CDR2 YYNGEE come from the germline V gene.

This chain links TRBV5-1 with TRBJ1-1; weak D call: TRBD1 (5 bases). The CDR3 sequence is 15 residues long. Germline lookup yields CDR1 SGHRS and CDR2 YFSETQ. Trimming cost V 4 bases and J 7 bases, with 20 bases left between them. The CDR3 coding sequence is TGCGCCAGCAGCCCGGGGTTTAGTTTGGGGGATGAAGCTTTCTTT. It specifies CASSPGFSLGDEAFF.

For the CDR3, the DNA is TGTGCCAGCAGTATCCTTTTGCGGGAACGCACCGGGGAGCTGTTTTTT. The encoded protein is CASSILLRERTGELFF. The chain has TRBV27 and TRBJ2-2; maybe TRBD2 (6 bases). Germline loops: CDR1 MNHEY, CDR2 SMNVEV (reference sequence). The V and J ends lost 5 bases and 4 bases respectively, with 17 bases between them. This CDR3 has 16 amino acids.

This clone appeared once. This chain links TRBV4-3 with TRBJ2-1; 7 bases fit TRBD1. After removal of 0 bases from V and 0 bases from J, the junction contained 2 bases not matched to a gene. There are 16 residues in the CDR3. Germline-derived CDR1 and CDR2 are LGHNA and YSLEER. This CDR3 is CASSQETGSSYNEQFF. The CDR3 region has the DNA TGCGCCAGCAGCCAAGAGACAGGGAGCTCCTACAATGAGCAGTTCTTC.

The chain employs TRBV28 and TRBJ2-7; D gene unclear. Looked up from germline, CDR1 is MDHEN and CDR2 is SYDVKM. Trimming took off 3 bases at V and 1 base at J, with 7 bases between the two ends. CDR3 length equals 13 residues. For the CDR3, the DNA is TGTGCCAGCAGTTTGTCCCGGTCCTACGAGCAGTACTTC. Translation gives CASSLSRSYEQYF.

This rearrangement joins TRBV27 to TRBJ1-4, with 7 nucleotides matching TRBD1. V was pared by 5 bases and J by 2 bases, with 2 bases of the junction left unmatched. This CDR3 has 14 amino acids. Per germline, CDR1 MNHEY and CDR2 SMNVEV (reference sequence). CDR3 coding DNA: TGTGCCAGCAGTATACAGGGGACTAATGAAAAACTGTTTTTT. Its protein product is CASSIQGTNEKLFF.

The chain couples TRBV5-1 to TRBJ2-5; D tentatively reads TRBD1 or TRBD2 (5 bases each). The germline CDR1 and CDR2 sequences are SGHRS and YFSETQ. This CDR3 contains 16 residues. V was trimmed by 2 bases and J by 3 bases, leaving 17 bases between them. The DNA of the CDR3 is TGCGCCAGCAGCTTTATCCTCTCGGGGCAGGAAGAGACCCAGTACTTC. It is translated as CASSFILSGQEETQYF.

The chain combines TRBV6-5 with TRBJ2-1; possibly TRBD2 for D (6 bases). V dropped 4 bases and J dropped 2 bases, with 12 bases sitting between them. CDR1 is MNHEY, CDR2 SVGAGI, per germline. This CDR3 is 15 amino acids long. CDR3 DNA: TGTGCCAGCAGTTTAGCGGAATTACCCTACAATGAGCAGTTCTTC. This encodes CASSLAELPYNEQFF.